The rows below give T cell receptor beta chains drawn from one sample of a study of shared clonotypes between healthy human individuals. TCRdb's table, derived via immunoSEQ multiplex PCR, lists solely in-frame clones and lacks some. The data show hundreds of thousands of clones, 90% to 97% seen once. The source material was naive CD8+ T cells sorted from blood. The receptors here all came from a man aged 30 to 39 in good health. Both conserved end residues are part of each CDR3. A D gene is named only where the DNA matches it firmly. Part of the rows lack a size; the others show once, few, many or a class for expanded clones.

J gene: TRBJ1-5
clone size: once
D gene: .
V gene: TRBV18
CDR3 DNA: TGTGCCAGCTCACCAACGGGGCCCGATAGCAATCAGCCCCAGCATTTT
CDR3 protein: CASSPTGPDSNQPQHF

J gene: TRBJ2-7
clone size: .
D gene: .
V gene: TRBV5-1
CDR3 DNA: TGCGCCAGCAGCTTGGCTACCGCCGTCTCGGACGAGCAGTACTTC
CDR3 protein: CASSLATAVSDEQYF

J gene: TRBJ2-7
clone size: .
D gene: TRBD2
V gene: TRBV30
CDR3 DNA: TGTGCCTGGGCCCCCAGCGGGAGGGGCGAGCAGTACTTC
CDR3 protein: CAWAPSGRGEQYF

J gene: TRBJ2-4
clone size: .
D gene: .
V gene: TRBV28
CDR3 DNA: TGTGCCAGCAGTCGGACGGAAAACATTCAGTACTTC
CDR3 protein: CASSRTENIQYF

J gene: TRBJ2-7
clone size: .
D gene: .
V gene: TRBV25-1
CDR3 DNA: TGTGCCAGCGGGCCGGGACATATGCCCCTCGACGAGCAGTACTTC
CDR3 protein: CASGPGHMPLDEQYF

J gene: TRBJ2-7
clone size: .
D gene: TRBD1
V gene: TRBV7-7
CDR3 DNA: TGTGCCAGCAGCTTAGGGACAGGGGCAGGATACGAGCAGTACTTC
CDR3 protein: CASSLGTGAGYEQYF

J gene: TRBJ2-3
clone size: .
D gene: TRBD2
V gene: TRBV10-2
CDR3 DNA: TGCGCCAGCGCGGGACTAGCGGGAGGGGGGCGAGATACGCAGTATTTT
CDR3 protein: CASAGLAGGGRDTQYF

J gene: TRBJ1-1
clone size: .
D gene: TRBD1
V gene: TRBV4-2
CDR3 DNA: TGTGCCAGCAGCCCCCAGACAGGGAGTAATTCCGAAGCTTTCTTT
CDR3 protein: CASSPQTGSNSEAFF

J gene: TRBJ2-1
clone size: .
D gene: TRBD2
V gene: TRBV5-4
CDR3 DNA: TGTGCCAGCAGTTTTAGCGGGAGCAGTGAGCAGTTCTTC
CDR3 protein: CASSFSGSSEQFF

J gene: TRBJ2-7
clone size: .
D gene: .
V gene: TRBV29-1
CDR3 DNA: TGCAGCGTTGAATTAAGCGGAAGCTCCTACGAGCAGTACTTC
CDR3 protein: CSVELSGSSYEQYF

J gene: TRBJ2-1
clone size: .
D gene: TRBD1
V gene: TRBV5-4
CDR3 DNA: TGTGCCAGCAGCTTGGAGGGACAGGGGGCTCCCAATGAGCAGTTCTTC
CDR3 protein: CASSLEGQGAPNEQFF

J gene: TRBJ2-5
clone size: .
D gene: TRBD1
V gene: TRBV27
CDR3 DNA: TGTGCCAGCAGTCCCGGGACAGGGTCTTGGCAAGAGACCCAGTACTTC
CDR3 protein: CASSPGTGSWQETQYF

J gene: TRBJ2-1
clone size: .
D gene: TRBD2
V gene: TRBV27
CDR3 DNA: TGTGCCAGCAGTTTACGGGGGGGCCGTGAGCAGTTCTTC
CDR3 protein: CASSLRGGREQFF

J gene: TRBJ2-3
clone size: .
D gene: TRBD1
V gene: TRBV2
CDR3 DNA: TGTGCCAGCGCCAGGGGGCAGAGCACAGATACGCAGTATTTT
CDR3 protein: CASARGQSTDTQYF

J gene: TRBJ2-5
clone size: .
D gene: .
V gene: TRBV27
CDR3 DNA: TGTGCCAGCAGTCCCTTAGGGGAAGAGACCCAGTACTTC
CDR3 protein: CASSPLGEETQYF

J gene: TRBJ2-7
clone size: .
D gene: TRBD1
V gene: TRBV2
CDR3 DNA: TGTGCCAGCGGACCTCCGGGACAGAAAGCCTACGAGCAGTACTTC
CDR3 protein: CASGPPGQKAYEQYF

J gene: TRBJ1-2
clone size: .
D gene: .
V gene: TRBV29-1
CDR3 DNA: TGCAGCGTTGAAGAATTATCGGACAGCTCCTACTATGGCTACACCTTC
CDR3 protein: CSVEELSDSSYYGYTF

J gene: TRBJ2-2
clone size: .
D gene: .
V gene: TRBV28
CDR3 DNA: TGTGCCAGCAGTTTCCGGGACTGTTCCGGGGAGCTGTTTTTT
CDR3 protein: CASSFRDCSGELFF

J gene: TRBJ1-4
clone size: .
D gene: TRBD1
V gene: TRBV27
CDR3 DNA: TGTGCCAGCGCGACAGGGGGACCCGCAAGGGGTGAAAAACTGTTTTTT
CDR3 protein: CASATGGPARGEKLFF

J gene: TRBJ2-7
clone size: once
D gene: .
V gene: TRBV7-9
CDR3 DNA: TGTGCCAGCAGCTGGGATGGGGACAAGCACTACGAGCAGTACTTC
CDR3 protein: CASSWDGDKHYEQYF

J gene: TRBJ2-5
clone size: .
D gene: .
V gene: TRBV5-4
CDR3 DNA: TGTGCCAGCAGCCGACACCAAGAGACCCAGTACTTC
CDR3 protein: CASSRHQETQYF

J gene: TRBJ2-3
clone size: once
D gene: .
V gene: TRBV7-2
CDR3 DNA: TGTGCCAGCAGCTTAGCGTCCAGGTCCCAAACCCGAAGCACAGATACGCAGTATTTT
CDR3 protein: CASSLASRSQTRSTDTQYF

J gene: TRBJ2-5
clone size: .
D gene: .
V gene: TRBV30
CDR3 DNA: TGTGCCTGGAGTGAGACCCAAGAGACCCAGTACTTC
CDR3 protein: CAWSETQETQYF

J gene: TRBJ2-7
clone size: .
D gene: TRBD1
V gene: TRBV5-1
CDR3 DNA: TGCGCCAGCAGATTAGGGACAGGGGAATCCTACGAGCAGTACTTC
CDR3 protein: CASRLGTGESYEQYF

J gene: TRBJ1-2
clone size: .
D gene: TRBD1
V gene: TRBV5-1
CDR3 DNA: TGCGCCAGCAGCTTGCGCCCCGATGGACAGGGAGCTGGCTACACCTTC
CDR3 protein: CASSLRPDGQGAGYTF

J gene: TRBJ2-3
clone size: .
D gene: .
V gene: TRBV9
CDR3 DNA: TGTGCCAGCAGCGTAGCGGGAAGAGCCACAGATACGCAGTATTTT
CDR3 protein: CASSVAGRATDTQYF

J gene: TRBJ1-3
clone size: .
D gene: TRBD1
V gene: TRBV11-2
CDR3 DNA: TGTGCCAGCAGCGACCGGACAGGGGGGGGAGCACTATATTTT
CDR3 protein: CASSDRTGGGALYF

J gene: TRBJ1-5
clone size: .
D gene: .
V gene: TRBV19
CDR3 DNA: TGTGCCACCGATCATTACGGTCAGCCCCAGCATTTT
CDR3 protein: CATDHYGQPQHF

J gene: TRBJ2-5
clone size: .
D gene: .
V gene: TRBV19
CDR3 DNA: TGTGCCAGTAGTCACTCCCCCGATGAGACCCAGTACTTC
CDR3 protein: CASSHSPDETQYF

J gene: TRBJ2-7
clone size: .
D gene: TRBD2
V gene: TRBV7-9
CDR3 DNA: TGTGCCAGCAGCCCTTGGACTAGCGGAGACCTCTACGAGCAGTACTTC
CDR3 protein: CASSPWTSGDLYEQYF

J gene: TRBJ2-1
clone size: .
D gene: TRBD1
V gene: TRBV27
CDR3 DNA: TGTGCCAGCAGTCGACAGGGCTCCTACAATGAGCAGTTCTTC
CDR3 protein: CASSRQGSYNEQFF

J gene: TRBJ1-1
clone size: .
D gene: TRBD1
V gene: TRBV6-6
CDR3 DNA: TGTGCCAGCAGTTACGTTGGACAGGGTGAAGCTTTCTTT
CDR3 protein: CASSYVGQGEAFF

J gene: TRBJ2-7
clone size: .
D gene: TRBD2
V gene: TRBV4-1
CDR3 DNA: TGCGCCAGCAGCCAAGGACTAGCGAGGTCCTACGAGCAGTACTTC
CDR3 protein: CASSQGLARSYEQYF

J gene: TRBJ1-5
clone size: .
D gene: TRBD1
V gene: TRBV6-1
CDR3 DNA: TGTGCCGGAGGGGGCCTTCAGCCCCAGCATTTT
CDR3 protein: CAGGGLQPQHF

J gene: TRBJ1-4
clone size: .
D gene: .
V gene: TRBV27
CDR3 DNA: TGTGCCAGCAGTTTATCACCAGGAACACTCAGTAATGAAAAACTGTTTTTT
CDR3 protein: CASSLSPGTLSNEKLFF

J gene: TRBJ2-3
clone size: .
D gene: .
V gene: TRBV18
CDR3 DNA: TGTGCCAGCTCACCACCCAGGGGAATCCCAGATACGCAGTATTTT
CDR3 protein: CASSPPRGIPDTQYF

J gene: TRBJ2-1
clone size: .
D gene: .
V gene: TRBV7-9
CDR3 DNA: TGTGCCAGCAGCTTAGTAGATCCTGAGCAGTTCTTC
CDR3 protein: CASSLVDPEQFF

J gene: TRBJ2-7
clone size: .
D gene: TRBD1
V gene: TRBV7-9
CDR3 DNA: TGTGCCAGCAGCGATGTATCGGGACAGGGGGGACGGGAGCAGTACTTC
CDR3 protein: CASSDVSGQGGREQYF

J gene: TRBJ1-4
clone size: .
D gene: .
V gene: TRBV29-1
CDR3 DNA: TGCAGCGTTGAACCCTCAACGGGACCTACCAAACTGTTTTTT
CDR3 protein: CSVEPSTGPTKLFF

J gene: TRBJ2-7
clone size: .
D gene: .
V gene: TRBV27
CDR3 DNA: TGTGCCAGCAGTTTATCGGGGGTAGCGGACTACGAGCAGTACTTC
CDR3 protein: CASSLSGVADYEQYF

J gene: TRBJ2-7
clone size: .
D gene: .
V gene: TRBV7-9
CDR3 DNA: TGTGCCAGCAGCCCCCGGGACCCTCCCTACGAGCAGTACTTC
CDR3 protein: CASSPRDPPYEQYF

J gene: TRBJ2-7
clone size: .
D gene: TRBD2
V gene: TRBV11-2
CDR3 DNA: TGTGCCAGCAGCTTGGGACTAGCGAAGACCTACGAGCAGTACTTC
CDR3 protein: CASSLGLAKTYEQYF

J gene: TRBJ2-2
clone size: .
D gene: .
V gene: TRBV14
CDR3 DNA: TGTGCCAGCAGCCCTGAGGGAATGTCCGTCGGGGAGCTGTTTTTT
CDR3 protein: CASSPEGMSVGELFF

J gene: TRBJ2-2
clone size: .
D gene: .
V gene: TRBV10-3
CDR3 DNA: TGTGCCATCAGTGACCCGGGGGACTCGAAGAACACCGGGGAGCTGTTTTTT
CDR3 protein: CAISDPGDSKNTGELFF

J gene: TRBJ2-7
clone size: few
D gene: .
V gene: TRBV20-1
CDR3 DNA: TGCAGTGCTAGCGACCACGAGCAGTACTTC
CDR3 protein: CSASDHEQYF

J gene: TRBJ2-1
clone size: .
D gene: .
V gene: TRBV27
CDR3 DNA: TGTGCCAGCAGTTGGGCTAACTCCTACAATGAGCAGTTCTTC
CDR3 protein: CASSWANSYNEQFF